One sample yielded the 10 T cell receptor beta chains listed below, sequenced in a study of T cells after yellow fever vaccination. A single record per CDR3 protein comes from TCRdb applying MiXCR to the 5' RACE reads. This table has some 400,000 distinct CDR3 sequences, 6.2% appearing once. The sequenced sample was PBMCs, obtained 5 days after the yellow fever booster vaccination. These TCRs come from a man aged 25-40 years who received the YFV17D yellow fever vaccine.

This clonotype was counted between two and nine times. This chain connects TRBV4-3 to TRBJ2-2, with D possibly TRBD2 on 6 matching bases. Germline CDR1 LGHNA, CDR2 YSLEER. V was clipped by 4 bases and J by 4 bases, with 13 bases between them. This CDR3 contains 15 residues. In nucleotides, the CDR3 is TGCGCCAGCAGCCTAGGGACTTTGGCCACCGGGGAGCTGTTTTTT. It translates to CASSLGTLATGELFF.

There are a few counts of this clonotype. V gene TRBV9 combines with J gene TRBJ2-2; D tentatively reads TRBD1 or TRBD2 (6 bases each). Germline CDR1 SGDLS, CDR2 YYNGEE. CDR3 size: 14 residues. V was trimmed by 1 base and J by 8 bases, leaving 12 bases between them. This CDR3 is CASSVTQGLGELFF. Written as DNA, the CDR3 is TGTGCCAGCAGCGTAACACAGGGACTGGGGGAGCTGTTTTTT.

This clonotype appeared many times. The rearrangement uses TRBV12-3 or TRBV12-4 and TRBJ2-1, with 7 nucleotides matching TRBD1. This CDR3 spans 12 amino acids. Trimming removed 6 bases from V and 9 bases from J; junction bases left unmatched: 5. The CDR3 reads CASSQSGGEQFF. The CDR3 nucleotides are TGTGCCAGCAGCCAGTCAGGGGGTGAGCAGTTCTTC.

This clonotype was observed many times. The chain joins TRBV10-3 to TRBJ2-3; 12 bases are shared with TRBD2. The CDR3 consists of 14 residues. V was clipped by 8 bases and J by 4 bases; unmatched bases: 4. CDR1 is ENHRY, CDR2 SYGVKD, per germline. DNA for the CDR3: TGTGCCATCGCTAGCGGGAGGGATGCAGATACGCAGTATTTT. Encoded protein: CAIASGRDADTQYF.

This clonotype was detected many times. The chain uses TRBV9 and TRBJ2-1; D uncertain. CDR3 length equals 16 residues. The germline V gene encodes CDR1 SGDLS and CDR2 YYNGEE. Trimming pared 4 bases from V and 0 bases from J, leaving 14 bases between. CDR3 bases: TGTGCCAGCAGCCAACGACTGCATAGCTCCTACAATGAGCAGTTCTTC. It is translated as CASSQRLHSSYNEQFF.

This clonotype was seen only a few times. V is TRBV5-4 and J is TRBJ2-5; D may be TRBD1 (6 bases). The germline CDR1 and CDR2 sequences are SGHNT and YYREEE (reference sequence). With 7 bases removed from V and 3 bases from J, the gap between germline ends came to 10 bases. This CDR3 region has 12 residues. The CDR3 DNA follows: TGTGCCAGCCGGGCAGGGGAAGAGACCCAGTACTTC. Its translation: CASRAGEETQYF.

CDR3 nucleotides: TGTGCCAGCAGCCGGGACTCCCAAGCTTCCTACAATGAGCAGTTCTTC. It codes for CASSRDSQASYNEQFF. This chain uses TRBV7-2 with TRBJ2-1, with TRBD2 as a possible D gene (6 bases). CDR3 length equals 16 residues. Germline lookup yields CDR1 SGHTA and CDR2 FQGNSA. Between the trimmed V and J ends, which lost 5 bases and 1 base, there was a span of 15 bases.

This clonotype has a count of ten or more. This rearrangement joins TRBV20-1 to TRBJ2-2; weak D call: TRBD2 (5 bases). Germline CDR1 is DFQATT and CDR2 is SNEGSKA (reference sequence). V was cut by 6 bases and J by 5 bases, with 13 bases left in between. This CDR3 region has 13 residues. Here the CDR3 DNA reads TGCAGTGCCGCAGAGGGTTTGACCGGGGAGCTGTTTTTT. Its protein is CSAAEGLTGELFF.

The chain carries TRBV19 and TRBJ1-4, with a weak D call TRBD1 (5 bases). The V gene's germline CDR1 is LNHDA and CDR2 SQIVND (reference sequence). Trimming stripped 9 bases from V and 8 bases from J, with 16 bases between. This CDR3 comprises 13 residues. CDR3 in DNA: TGTGCCAGCCGTACAGGAAAAGGGGAAAAACTGTTTTTT. This gives the protein CASRTGKGEKLFF.

This clonotype was counted once. The chain links TRBV20-1 to TRBJ1-6, with 7 nucleotides matching TRBD1. Looked up from germline, CDR1 is DFQATT and CDR2 is SNEGSKA (reference sequence). The CDR3 totals 19 residues. The J segment lost 0 bases and the V segment lost 2 bases, leaving 13 bases of the junction unmatched. The CDR3 DNA is TGCAGTGCTAGACCCTCCAACCGACAGGGAAGCTCCTATAATTCACCCCTCCACTTT. Residues: CSARPSNRQGSSYNSPLHF.